Detailed here is one T cell receptor (beta chain). Its antigen target is currently unknown. No qualities accompany the bases; no much larger clone lies one base away. The CDR3 goes from the cysteine to the phenylalanine over 15 residues. CDR3 DNA is the only sequence kept; it has 45 bases, read in frame from the first base. CDR1 and CDR2 are drawn from the germline V gene (reference sequence): SGHNT, YYREEE. Unmatched junction bases come to 0, with V trimmed by 0 bases and J by 6 bases. This entry comes from a study of cytomegalovirus exposure and HLA in healthy donors (dated by TCRdb to 2016 to 2017). For the wider study: According to a later analysis, one platform produced both the roughly 120 validation repertoires and the 700 or so repertoires of the first cohort. To predict cytomegalovirus infection status, the study combined high-throughput TCR immunosequencing, statistical association of individual TCRs with disease status, and machine learning. The study aimed to test whether cataloging public T cell receptors could reveal signatures of past pathogen exposure. In addition to the first cohort of 666 subjects, a separate validation cohort of 120 different subjects was used. Here is what the overall study found, with its caveats: The authors suggested that the approach could potentially be extended to other disease states and immunological phenotypes. The classifier was reported to diagnose cytomegalovirus status with high specificity and sensitivity in both the original cohort and the validation cohort. The validation cohort had no HLA typing available for a later analysis, so co-occurrence within that cohort was assessed over all 130 or so repertoires. Most TCR sequences were observed very rarely across donors, whereas some public TCRs were present in many individuals. Subsequent analysis determined that TCRs grouped into clusters in the first cohort also showed a tendency toward co-occurrence across the roughly 130 validation repertoires, and 94% of cluster scores exceeded 0. In the study, approximately 160 TCR beta chains were listed as associated with cytomegalovirus. In vitro tests confirmed that a few of the cytomegalovirus-associated TCR beta chains recognize cytomegalovirus antigens.

The donors belonged to the validation cohort of around 120 subjects, which was separate from the approximately 610-subject first cohort. The method was the immunoSEQ multiplex PCR assay. The published analysis was carried out like this. To diagnose cytomegalovirus status from the catalog of TCR beta chain sequences, a statistical classification framework was built. TCRdb limited this immuneACCESS table to in-frame rearrangements with V and J called. A share of clones is missing; checked studies link under half to unresolved V genes, and the rest is unexplained. V, J and clone size are those of that table, while D and trimming were read from the DNA. This sample has about 120,000 clones in its table, and 70% to 90% of those were observed once. Clones ranked in the top ten supply under 2.5% of the sample.

The sequenced sample consisted of PBMCs. The rearrangement combines TRBV5-4 with TRBJ1-4; TRBD1 matches 12 bases in the middle. This receptor was obtained from a woman aged 30 to 39 in good health and CMV-seronegative. At the DNA level, the sequence is TGTGCCAGCAGCTTGGGGGACAGGGGGCATGAAAAACTGTTTTTT. It encodes CASSLGDRGHEKLFF. With the portions outside the CDR3 filled from the reference TRBV5-4 and TRBJ1-4 genes, the complete variable region becomes ETGVTQSPTHLIKTRGQQVTLRCSSQSGHNTVSWYQQALGQGPQFIFQYYREEENGRGNFPPRFSGLQFPNYSSELNVNALELDDSALYLCASSLGDRGHEKLFFGSGTQLSVL.